Below, 8 T cell receptor beta chains from the same sample are listed, as sequenced in a study of CD8 T cells in Susac syndrome. With random hexamers, reverse transcription was performed on roughly 0.45 to 1 ug of RNA. TCRdb called the immunoSEQ multiplex PCR reads again in MiXCR, with one record for every CDR3 protein. Here the sample spans approximately 120,000 distinct CDR3 sequences, just under 95% being singletons. The sequencing input was CD8+ T cells from PBMCs. The origin of the receptors is a human donor in good health.

The gene calls are TRBV4-3 and TRBJ2-7; 9 bases line up with TRBD1. Germline CDR1 is LGHNA and CDR2 is YSLEER. CDR3 length equals 19 residues. V was clipped by 0 bases and J by 7 bases; unmatched bases: 19. CDR3 sequence: CASSQELMGQGIGGSEQYF. DNA of the CDR3: TGCGCCAGCAGCCAAGAATTAATGGGACAGGGAATCGGTGGTTCGGAGCAGTACTTC.

V gene TRBV30 combines with J gene TRBJ2-2; the match to TRBD1 covers 12 bases. The CDR3 extends over 16 amino acids. Germline CDR1 GTSNPN, CDR2 SVGIG (reference sequence). The J segment lost 6 bases and the V segment lost 4 bases, leaving 9 bases of the junction unmatched. For the CDR3, the DNA is TGTGCCTGGATAAGGGACAGGGGGCCTAACTCCGGGGAGCTGTTTTTT. Translation: CAWIRDRGPNSGELFF. Variable domain in full (rest from reference TRBV30 and TRBJ2-2): SQTIHQWPATLVQPVGSPLSLECTVEGTSNPNLYWYRQAAGRGLQLLFYSVGIGQISSEVPQNLSASRPQDRQFILSSKKLLLSDSGFYLCAWIRDRGPNSGELFFGEGSRLTVL.

This sequence joins TRBV6-2 or TRBV6-3 and TRBJ2-7; no clear D. CDR3 length equals 12 residues. CDR1 and CDR2 (germline): MNHEY, SVGEGT. The V and J ends lost 2 bases and 6 bases respectively, with 8 bases between them. CDR3 region: CASSYLLSEQYF. CDR3 nucleotide sequence: TGTGCCAGCAGTTACCTACTATCCGAGCAGTACTTC.

The rearrangement links TRBV7-8 to TRBJ2-1; D is possibly TRBD1 (6 bases). Trimming stripped 11 bases from V and 4 bases from J, with 12 bases between. From germline, CDR1 is SGHVS and CDR2 FQNEAQ. The CDR3 runs to 12 residues. Written as DNA, the CDR3 is TGTGCCGTAGGGGACAAATACAATGAGCAGTTCTTC. This sequence encodes CAVGDKYNEQFF.

CDR3 residues: CSAGISQGNQPQHF. In DNA form, the CDR3 reads TGCAGTGCTGGGATCTCACAGGGTAATCAGCCCCAGCATTTT. V usage is TRBV20-1 and J usage is TRBJ1-5; a possible D gene is TRBD1 (6 bases). There are 14 residues in the CDR3. The germline V gene has CDR1 DFQATT and CDR2 SNEGSKA (reference sequence). The germline V and J ends were trimmed by 5 bases and 4 bases, with 15 bases remaining between them.

The chain joins TRBV29-1 to TRBJ2-1; perhaps D is TRBD1 or TRBD2 (6 bases each). V was trimmed by 6 bases and J by 2 bases, leaving 8 bases between them. This CDR3 contains 12 residues. CDR1 is SQVTM and CDR2 is ANQGSEA in the germline V gene. The CDR3 DNA follows: TGCAGCGTAGGGGGGACCTACAATGAGCAGTTCTTC. It codes for CSVGGTYNEQFF.

The gene calls are TRBV7-3 and TRBJ2-3; D possibly corresponds to TRBD2 (5 bases). The V gene lost 1 base and the J gene lost 4 bases, with 18 bases spanning the gap. Germline CDR1 SGHTA, CDR2 FQGTGA. The CDR3 is 17 residues long. The CDR3 loop reads CASSLIPTGRVSDTQYF. The DNA of the CDR3 is TGTGCCAGCAGCTTAATTCCGACGGGAAGAGTGTCAGATACGCAGTATTTT.

The DNA of the CDR3 is TGTGCCAGCAGCCAAGCGATCGACGGGACTTCTGTCCACGAGCAGTACTTC. Translated: CASSQAIDGTSVHEQYF. The chain combines TRBV14 with TRBJ2-7, with D tentatively TRBD2 (6 bases). This CDR3 region has 17 residues. Trimming took off 1 base at V and 5 bases at J, with 21 bases between the two ends. Germline V gene lookup returns CDR1 SGHDN and CDR2 FVKESK. The complete variable domain, with remaining parts taken from reference TRBV14 and TRBJ2-7, reads EAGVTQFPSHSVIEKGQTVTLRCDPISGHDNLYWYRRVMGKEIKFLLHFVKESKQDESGMPNNRFLAERTGGTYSTLKVQPAELEDSGVYFCASSQAIDGTSVHEQYFGPGTRLTVT.